This is a list of T cell receptor beta chains from one sample in a study of blood T cell repertoires in COVID-19. Repertoires were generated with immunoSEQ multiplex PCR, while TCRdb's copy carries only in-frame clones and drops some. This table has some 230,000 clones, roughly 84% appearing once. Specimen: peripheral blood. These receptor sequences come from a woman aged 55-70 years with acute or convalescent COVID-19. Each CDR3 is given with its conserved first and last residue. The D gene is left open where the match is weak. Size tells how often a clone was seen (once, few, many) or the class of an expanded clone, and some rows leave it out.

TRBV4-2	TRBJ2-2	NA	NA	TGTGCCAGCAGCCTATCGACTGGCGGGGGCCTGAACACCGGGGAGCTGTTTTTT	CASSLSTGGGLNTGELFF
TRBV11-2	TRBJ1-6	NA	NA	TGTGCCAGCAGCCCCGCGTTGTACAGGCATTCACCCCTCCACTTT	CASSPALYRHSPLHF
TRBV29-1	TRBJ2-7	NA	NA	TGCAGCGTTGGAGGTTTGGACTACGAGCAGTACTTC	CSVGGLDYEQYF
TRBV6-5	TRBJ1-1	NA	NA	TGTGCCAGCAGTTATCTTGGGGGGACTGAAGCTTTCTTT	CASSYLGGTEAFF
TRBV7-9	TRBJ1-3	NA	NA	TGTGCCAGCAGCTTAGGGGGCCAAGGATCCGGAAACACCATATATTTT	CASSLGGQGSGNTIYF
TRBV9	TRBJ2-1	NA	NA	TGTGCCAGCAGCGATTTAGATGAGCAGTTCTTC	CASSDLDEQFF
TRBV5-6	TRBJ2-1	few	TRBD2	TGTGCCAGCAGCCGACTAGCGGGGGGCTCCTACAATGAGCAGTTCTTC	CASSRLAGGSYNEQFF
TRBV5-1	TRBJ2-3	once	TRBD1	TGCGCCAGCAGCAGGGACAGGGTCACAGATACGCAGTATTTT	CASSRDRVTDTQYF
TRBV30	TRBJ1-6	NA	NA	TGTGCCTGGAGTGACAGTTATTCACCCCTCCACTTT	CAWSDSYSPLHF
TRBV6-2/TRBV6-3	TRBJ2-3	NA	TRBD1	TGTGCCAGCAGTGAGGCCAGGGGGATTACAGATACGCAGTATTTT	CASSEARGITDTQYF
TRBV6-1	TRBJ2-4	NA	TRBD1	TGTGCCAGCAGTGAAGGACAGGGTCTGTACATTCAGTACTTC	CASSEGQGLYIQYF
TRBV6-6	TRBJ2-3	NA	TRBD2	TGTGCCAGCAACCGGGGGGGCCGAGGTGCAGATACGCAGTATTTT	CASNRGGRGADTQYF
TRBV6-6	TRBJ2-7	NA	NA	TGTGCCAGCAGTTACGGCGGCCGAGGCTACGAGCAGTACTTC	CASSYGGRGYEQYF
TRBV3-1/TRBV3-2	TRBJ2-1	NA	NA	TGTGCCAGCAGCCAAGATTTGATTGTGACACAGCCCTACTACAATGAGCAGTTCTTC	CASSQDLIVTQPYYNEQFF
TRBV30	TRBJ2-1	NA	TRBD2	TGTGCCTGGAGTGTGTCGGGGGGGTACAATGAGCAGTTCTTC	CAWSVSGGYNEQFF
TRBV19	TRBJ1-5	NA	NA	TGTGCCAGTAGTACCCCGGGAGGGGGAAGTAGCAATCAGCCCCAGCATTTT	CASSTPGGGSSNQPQHF
TRBV19	TRBJ2-1	NA	TRBD2	TGTGCCAGTAGTATCACGGCGGGGGTCTACAATGAGCAGTTCTTC	CASSITAGVYNEQFF
TRBV7-3	TRBJ1-6	NA	NA	TGTGCCAGCAGCTCCTACCAGGTTCTTAGGGGTTTCCCCCTCCACTTT	CASSSYQVLRGFPLHF
TRBV28	TRBJ1-5	NA	TRBD1	TGTGCCAGCAGAAAACAGGGGAGTGTACAGCCCCAGCATTTT	CASRKQGSVQPQHF
TRBV6-1	TRBJ1-1	few	NA	TGTGCCAGCAGTGAAAATCCGGGATTGGGGACTGAAGCTTTCTTT	CASSENPGLGTEAFF
TRBV10-3	TRBJ1-2	NA	NA	TGTGCCATCAGTGAGTCAAAGGCGGGGGGGACTTACTACACCTTC	CAISESKAGGTYYTF
TRBV3-1/TRBV3-2	TRBJ2-1	NA	TRBD2	TGTGCCAGCAGCCAAGAACTAGCGGGGGGGCTCAATGAGCAGTTCTTC	CASSQELAGGLNEQFF
TRBV15	TRBJ2-1	NA	NA	TGTGCCACCAGCAGAGATATAGGGGCGGTTGAGCAGTTCTTC	CATSRDIGAVEQFF
TRBV29-1	TRBJ1-1	NA	TRBD1	TGCAGCGTTGCGACCGGGACAGGGATGACTGAAGCTTTCTTT	CSVATGTGMTEAFF
TRBV18	TRBJ1-2	NA	NA	TGTGCCAGCTCACCCGCGGGAGGGAACTATGGCTACACCTTC	CASSPAGGNYGYTF
TRBV2	TRBJ2-1	NA	TRBD2	TGTGCCAGCAAAGCTAGCGGGGGGGCGAATGAGCAGTTCTTC	CASKASGGANEQFF
TRBV6-6	TRBJ1-3	NA	TRBD1	TGTGCCAGCAGTTACTCGGGACAGGGGGCCGGAAACACCATATATTTT	CASSYSGQGAGNTIYF
TRBV5-1	TRBJ1-2	NA	NA	TGCGCCAGCAGCTTGGCAGAGGAGGGCTACACCTTC	CASSLAEEGYTF
TRBV28	TRBJ1-2	NA	NA	TGTGCCAGCAGTTTCCTCCTTGGGACACGCGGCTACACCTTC	CASSFLLGTRGYTF
TRBV19	TRBJ1-1	NA	TRBD1	TGTGCCAGTAGTCCGACAGGGTTTTCGAACACTGAAGCTTTCTTT	CASSPTGFSNTEAFF
TRBV7-3	TRBJ2-5	NA	NA	TGTGCCAGCAGCAAAAACGGCCTGAGGGGGCAAGAGACCCAGTACTTC	CASSKNGLRGQETQYF
TRBV5-4	TRBJ2-5	once	TRBD2	TGTGCCAGCAGCTTGGGAGGGAGGGACCCCCGAGAGACCCAGTACTTC	CASSLGGRDPRETQYF